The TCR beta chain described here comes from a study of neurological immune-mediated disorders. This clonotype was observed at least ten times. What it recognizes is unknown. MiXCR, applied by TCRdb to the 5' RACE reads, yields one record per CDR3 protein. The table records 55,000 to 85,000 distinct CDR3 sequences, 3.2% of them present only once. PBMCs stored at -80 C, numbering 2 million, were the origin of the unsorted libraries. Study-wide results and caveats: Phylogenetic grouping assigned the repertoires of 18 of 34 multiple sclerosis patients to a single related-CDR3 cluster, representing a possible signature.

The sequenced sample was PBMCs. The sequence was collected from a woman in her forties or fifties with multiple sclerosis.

CDR3 DNA: TGTGCCAGCAGCTTATCGGGAGTAGCGGGGGGCCAAGAGACCCAGTACTTC. Amino acids: CASSLSGVAGGQETQYF. The V call is TRBV7-2, the J call TRBJ2-5, with TRBD2 matching over 10 bases. The V gene end was trimmed by 2 bases and the J gene end by 1 base; junction bases not matched to a gene: 7. From germline, CDR1 is SGHTA and CDR2 FQGNSA. The CDR3 is 17 residues long. The full variable domain, with the rest looked up from reference TRBV7-2 and TRBJ2-5, is GAGVSQSPSNKVTEKGKDVELRCDPISGHTALYWYRQSLGQGLEFLIYFQGNSAPDKSGLPSDRFSAERTGGSVSTLTIQRTQQEDSAVYLCASSLSGVAGGQETQYFGPGTRLLVL.